This T cell receptor (beta chain) was identified during a study of blood T cell repertoires in COVID-19. Study members were between about 18 and 90 years old and lived in some 26 US regions. Sequencing used immunoSEQ multiplex PCR; TCRdb keeps in-frame clones, though not all of them. The sample lists fewer than 350,000 clones, 87% occurring once. Losses at the gene ends were 2 bases for V and 4 bases for J; bases not matched to a gene: 3. The V gene's germline CDR1 is WNHNN and CDR2 SYGVQD (reference sequence). The CDR3 is made up of 15 amino acids. This sequence originates from a woman aged 40 to 50 who had recovered from COVID-19. What was sequenced was PBMCs or T cells enriched from blood (not recorded which). This chain links TRBV10-1 with TRBJ2-1, with TRBD2 matching over 9 bases. The CDR3 region is CASSEASGIYNEQFF. CDR3 coding DNA: TGCGCCAGCAGTGAGGCTAGCGGGATTTACAATGAGCAGTTCTTC.